This T cell receptor (beta chain) was identified in a study of PD-L1 blockade in urothelial cancer. Overall study: Starting in the mid-2010s, patients were given atezolizumab (1,200 mg intravenously every 3 weeks). Blood analysis took place 3 weeks (second dose) and 6 weeks after treatment start. T cells numbered a median of around 140,000 in the blood samples.

Spiking each PCR with synthetic TCR analog templates was performed. Only in-frame clones appear in the TCRdb table, and some are missing; sequencing was by immunoSEQ multiplex PCR. The sample consists of about 63,000 clones, around 81% of them appearing once. Time point indicated: pretreatment peripheral blood. The germline CDR1 and CDR2 sequences are LNHDA and SQIVND (reference sequence). The CDR3 length is 17 residues. With 4 bases clipped from V and 6 bases from J, the junction kept 17 bases outside the gene matches. The TCR comes from an older man with urothelial cancer. This specimen was PBMCs, taken around atezolizumab (anti-PD-L1) treatment. The chain has TRBV19 and TRBJ2-7; TRBD1 agrees at 8 bases. The DNA of the CDR3 is TGTGCCAGTAGTAAAAACCCCCGGACAGGGAGTTTGGGCGAGCAGTACTTC. Residues: CASSKNPRTGSLGEQYF. Drawing the rest from reference TRBV19 and TRBJ2-7, the complete variable domain is DGGITQSPKYLFRKEGQNVTLSCEQNLNHDAMYWYRQDPGQGLRLIYYSQIVNDFQKGDIAEGYSVSREKKESFPLTVTSAQKNPTAFYLCASSKNPRTGSLGEQYFGPGTRLTVT.